The source of this T cell receptor beta chain is a study of blood T cell repertoires in COVID-19. Overall study: The United States, Italy and Spain supplied acute and convalescent COVID-19 samples. The cDNA or gDNA used as material had been derived from T cells, B-cell-depleted T cells, or PBMCs.

The CDR3 consists of 13 residues. The V and J ends lost 1 base and 7 bases, in that order; junction bases with no gene match: 0. Germline V lookup: CDR1 SGHNT, CDR2 YENEEA. Per the original data handling: Amplification of reference gene primers was used by the study to estimate nucleated cell counts. Method: immunoSEQ multiplex PCR; TCRdb's copy keeps in-frame clones and lacks some. Clone size and the V and J calls come from that table; the DNA yielded D and trimming. In the table there are under 110,000 clones, almost 95% of which are singletons. The genes are TRBV11-3 and TRBJ2-1; 8 bases are shared with TRBD2. This receptor was identified in a man aged 50-59 years with active COVID-19. Sequences were obtained from peripheral blood. The CDR3 sequence: CASSLAGGNEQFF. The CDR3 DNA reads as TGTGCCAGCAGCTTAGCGGGAGGGAATGAGCAGTTCTTC.